This entry lists 5 T cell receptor beta chains sequenced from one sample in a study of cytomegalovirus exposure and HLA in healthy donors. PCR amplification relied on 60 Vbeta primers (plus 13 Jbeta primers). Measured with immunoSEQ multiplex PCR; TCRdb has only the in-frame clones, and not every one. The ten most abundant clones cover roughly 1.4% of a sample with tens of thousands of clones. The sequenced sample was PBMCs. All receptors come from a man aged 25-45 years in good health and CMV-seronegative.

The rearrangement uses TRBV13 and TRBJ2-3; TRBD2 matches 7 bases. Germline assignment: CDR1 PRHDT and CDR2 FYEKMQ (reference sequence). The CDR3 consists of 15 residues. V gave up 1 base and J gave up 1 base; unmatched junction bases: 2. Here the CDR3 reads CASSLVSGGTDTQYF. The CDR3 region has the DNA TGTGCCAGCAGCTTAGTGAGCGGGGGCACAGATACGCAGTATTTT.

This chain joins TRBV6-5 and TRBJ1-2; tentatively, D is TRBD1 (6 bases). Germline CDR1 is MNHEY and CDR2 is SVGAGI. V gave up 5 bases and J gave up 2 bases, with 6 bases separating them. This CDR3 is 12 amino acids long. DNA of the CDR3: TGTGCCAGCAGTGGACAGAACTATGGCTACACCTTC. This encodes CASSGQNYGYTF.

This chain connects TRBV5-1 to TRBJ1-1; D is uncertain. The V and J ends lost 2 bases and 1 base respectively, with 9 bases between them. The CDR3 spans 14 residues. Germline V lookup: CDR1 SGHRS, CDR2 YFSETQ. CDR3: CASSLNGPNTEAFF. CDR3 DNA: TGCGCCAGCAGCTTAAACGGTCCGAACACTGAAGCTTTCTTT.

The chain is built from TRBV6-5 and TRBJ1-3, with D possibly being TRBD1 (6 bases). Trimming shortened V by 7 bases and J by 2 bases, and 9 bases separated the two germline ends. There are 13 residues in the CDR3. Germline V gene lookup returns CDR1 MNHEY and CDR2 SVGAGI. CDR3: CASIAGAGNTIYF. CDR3 DNA sequence: TGTGCCAGCATCGCAGGGGCTGGAAACACCATATATTTT.

V gene TRBV7-2 combines with J gene TRBJ2-1; 7 nucleotides line up with TRBD2. This CDR3 region has 14 residues. Trimming cost V 1 base and J 15 bases; bases outside gene matches: 12. CDR1 is SGHTA and CDR2 is FQGNSA in the germline V gene. DNA for the CDR3: TGTGCCAGCAGCTTAGATCTGGGCGGGAGAAACTCGTTCTTC. It encodes CASSLDLGGRNSFF.